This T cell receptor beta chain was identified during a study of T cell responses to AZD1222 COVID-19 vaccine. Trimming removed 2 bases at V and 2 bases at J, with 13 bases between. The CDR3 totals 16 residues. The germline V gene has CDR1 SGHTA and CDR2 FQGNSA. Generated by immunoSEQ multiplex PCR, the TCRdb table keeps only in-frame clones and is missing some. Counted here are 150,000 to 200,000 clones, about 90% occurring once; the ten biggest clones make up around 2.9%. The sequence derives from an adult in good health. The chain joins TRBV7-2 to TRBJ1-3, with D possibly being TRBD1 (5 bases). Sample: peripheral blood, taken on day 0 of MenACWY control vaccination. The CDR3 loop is CASSLNQGNTGNTIYF. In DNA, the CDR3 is TGTGCCAGCAGCTTAAATCAGGGTAATACTGGAAACACCATATATTTT. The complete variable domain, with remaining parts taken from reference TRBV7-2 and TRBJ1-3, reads GAGVSQSPSNKVTEKGKDVELRCDPISGHTALYWYRQSLGQGLEFLIYFQGNSAPDKSGLPSDRFSAERTGGSVSTLTIQRTQQEDSAVYLCASSLNQGNTGNTIYFGEGSWLTVV.